The T cell receptor beta chain under discussion was sequenced for a study of cytomegalovirus exposure and HLA in healthy donors (dated by TCRdb to the late 2010s). Looking at the study overall: The 550 to 750 repertoires of the first cohort and the 120 validation repertoires were produced on the same platform, according to a later analysis. The study was designed to test whether signatures of past pathogen exposure could be identified by cataloging public T cell receptors. A separate validation cohort of over a hundred different subjects was used in addition to the roughly 720-subject first cohort. To predict cytomegalovirus infection status, the study combined high-throughput TCR immunosequencing, statistical association of individual TCRs with disease status, and machine learning.

General study outcomes and caveats: The study listed 150 to 200 TCR beta chains as associated with cytomegalovirus. A later analysis lacked HLA typing for the validation cohort, so it scored co-occurrence in that cohort across all 110 or so repertoires. Across donors, most TCR sequences were observed very rarely, whereas some public TCRs were present in many individuals. The classifier was reported to diagnose cytomegalovirus status with high specificity and sensitivity in both the original cohort and the validation cohort. A later analysis found that TCRs clustered in the first cohort also tended to co-occur in the 100 to 150 validation repertoires, with approximately 95% of cluster scores above 0. The authors suggested that the approach could potentially be extended to other disease states and immunological phenotypes. In vitro tests confirmed that a few of the cytomegalovirus-associated TCR beta chains recognize cytomegalovirus antigens.

A word on this clone: Its antigen is unknown. No much larger clone exists at a distance of one base, and base qualities are not known.

Library method: the immunoSEQ multiplex PCR assay. The authors processed their data as follows. A statistical classification framework was developed to diagnose cytomegalovirus status using the catalog of TCR beta chain sequences. In its TCRdb copy, this immuneACCESS table keeps in-frame sequences only and misses some clones. Where compared with another copy, unresolved V genes explain less than half of these, and the others have no known cause. V, J and clone size derive from that table, while D and trimming were established from the DNA sequence. Recorded for this sample are 140,000 or so clones; over 80% of them occurred a single time. The ten largest clones represent 4.5% to 5.5% of the sample. The CDR3, from cysteine to phenylalanine, totals 15 residues. CDR3 DNA only is kept here, 45 bases in frame from base 1. Cut back by 2 bases and 2 bases, the V and J ends lie 11 bases apart. Per the germline V gene, SGHRS is the CDR1 and YFSETQ is the CDR2.

The donors belonged to the validation cohort of around 110 subjects, which was separate from the approximately 700-subject first cohort. Material: PBMCs. This TCR was recovered from a man between 18 and 29 years old in good health and CMV-seropositive. The chain is encoded by TRBV5-1 joined to TRBJ1-3; 5 matching bases give a weak D call of TRBD1. The DNA is TGCGCCAGCAGCTTTGGGGCCCGGGCTGGAAACACCATATATTTT. Its translation reads: CASSFGARAGNTIYF.